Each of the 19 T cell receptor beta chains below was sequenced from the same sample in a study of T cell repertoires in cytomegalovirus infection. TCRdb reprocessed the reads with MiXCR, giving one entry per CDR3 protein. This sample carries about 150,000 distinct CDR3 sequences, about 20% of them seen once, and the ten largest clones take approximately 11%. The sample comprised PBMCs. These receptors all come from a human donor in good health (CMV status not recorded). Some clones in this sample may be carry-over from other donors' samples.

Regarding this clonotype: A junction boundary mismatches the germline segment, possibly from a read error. The CDR3 DNA is TGTGTCAGCAGTTTAGTGGGAGCTGGAGATACGCAGTATTTT. This encodes CVSSLVGAGDTQYF. The genes are TRBV12-3 or TRBV12-4 and TRBJ2-3, with a tentative D call TRBD2 (5 bases). This CDR3 is built from 14 residues.

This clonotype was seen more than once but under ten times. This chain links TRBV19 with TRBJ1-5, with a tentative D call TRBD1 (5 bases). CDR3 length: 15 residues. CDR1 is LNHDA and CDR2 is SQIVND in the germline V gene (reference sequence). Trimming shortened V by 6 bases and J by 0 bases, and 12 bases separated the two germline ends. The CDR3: CASRPGTGSNQPQHF. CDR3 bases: TGTGCCAGTAGGCCCGGGACGGGTAGCAATCAGCCCCAGCATTTT.

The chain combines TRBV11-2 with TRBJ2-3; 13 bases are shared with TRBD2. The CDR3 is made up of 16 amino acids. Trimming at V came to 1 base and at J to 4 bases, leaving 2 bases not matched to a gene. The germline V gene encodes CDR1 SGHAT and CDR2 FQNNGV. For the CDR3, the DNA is TGTGCCAGCAGCTTAGTAACTAGCGGGAGGGCAGATACGCAGTATTTT. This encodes CASSLVTSGRADTQYF.

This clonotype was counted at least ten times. The CDR3 protein is CASSYSGRAYEQYF. CDR3 nucleotide sequence: TGTGCCAGCAGTTACTCGGGCAGGGCCTACGAGCAGTACTTC. V is TRBV6-5 and J is TRBJ2-7; D may be TRBD1 (5 bases). Germline CDR1 and CDR2: MNHEY and SVGAGI. The length of the CDR3 is 14 residues. The germline V and J ends were trimmed by 0 bases and 2 bases, with 8 bases remaining between them.

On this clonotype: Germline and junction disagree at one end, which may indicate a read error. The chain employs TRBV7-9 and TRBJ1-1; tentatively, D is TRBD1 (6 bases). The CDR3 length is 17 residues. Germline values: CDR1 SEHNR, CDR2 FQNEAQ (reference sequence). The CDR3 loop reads CDSSFPNRDPMNTEAFF. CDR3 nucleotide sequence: TGTGACAGCAGCTTTCCGAACAGGGACCCCATGAACACTGAAGCTTTCTTT.

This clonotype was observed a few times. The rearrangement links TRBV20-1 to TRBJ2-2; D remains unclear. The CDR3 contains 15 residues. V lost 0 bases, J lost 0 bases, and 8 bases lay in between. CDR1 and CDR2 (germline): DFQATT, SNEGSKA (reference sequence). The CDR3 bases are TGCAGTGCTAGAGACGCGAGTGCGAACACCGGGGAGCTGTTTTTT. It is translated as CSARDASANTGELFF.

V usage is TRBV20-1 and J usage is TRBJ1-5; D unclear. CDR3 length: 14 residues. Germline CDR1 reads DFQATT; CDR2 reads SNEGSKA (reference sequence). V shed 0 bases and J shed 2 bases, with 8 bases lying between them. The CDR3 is CSAREGQGNQPQHF. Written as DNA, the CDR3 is TGCAGTGCTAGAGAGGGCCAGGGCAATCAGCCCCAGCATTTT.

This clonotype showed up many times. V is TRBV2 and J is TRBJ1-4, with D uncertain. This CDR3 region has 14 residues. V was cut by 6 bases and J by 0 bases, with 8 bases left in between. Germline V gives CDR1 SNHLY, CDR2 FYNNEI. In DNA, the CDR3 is TGTGCCAGCAGAATCGGTGCAACTAATGAAAAACTGTTTTTT. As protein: CASRIGATNEKLFF.

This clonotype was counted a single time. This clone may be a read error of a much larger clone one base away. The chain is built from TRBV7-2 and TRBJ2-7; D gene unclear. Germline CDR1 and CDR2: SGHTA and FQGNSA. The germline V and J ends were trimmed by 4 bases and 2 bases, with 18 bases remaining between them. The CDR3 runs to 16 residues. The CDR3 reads CASSSRSGPSAYEQYF. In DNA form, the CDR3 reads TGTGCCAGCAGCTCGAGGTCCGGCCCAAGCGCCTACGAGCAGTACTTC.

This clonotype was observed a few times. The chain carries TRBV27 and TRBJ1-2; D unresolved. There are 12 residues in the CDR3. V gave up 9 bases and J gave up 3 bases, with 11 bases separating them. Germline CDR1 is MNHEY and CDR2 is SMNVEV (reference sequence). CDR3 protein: CASFRGDYGYTF. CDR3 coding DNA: TGTGCCAGTTTTCGGGGTGACTATGGCTACACCTTC.

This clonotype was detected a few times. DNA for the CDR3: TGTGCCAGCAGTTACTCGGGCCCTACCTACGAGCAGTACTTC. This translates into CASSYSGPTYEQYF. V and J are TRBV6-2 or TRBV6-3 and TRBJ2-7; D not resolved. With 0 bases removed from V and 2 bases from J, the gap between germline ends came to 8 bases. The CDR3 totals 14 residues. Germline V CDR1 and CDR2: MNHEY, SVGEGT.

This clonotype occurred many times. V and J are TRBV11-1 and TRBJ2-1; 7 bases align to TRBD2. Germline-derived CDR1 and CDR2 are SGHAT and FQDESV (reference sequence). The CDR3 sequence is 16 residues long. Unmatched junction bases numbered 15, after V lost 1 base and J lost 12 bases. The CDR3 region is CASSLVPASGRYGQFF. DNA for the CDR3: TGTGCCAGCAGCTTAGTCCCGGCTAGCGGCCGTTACGGGCAGTTCTTC.

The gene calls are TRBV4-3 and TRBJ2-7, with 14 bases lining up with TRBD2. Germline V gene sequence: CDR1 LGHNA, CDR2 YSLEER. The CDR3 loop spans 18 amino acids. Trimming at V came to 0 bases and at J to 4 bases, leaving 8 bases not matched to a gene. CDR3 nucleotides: TGCGCCAGCAGCCAAGAAGGGACTAGCGGGAGTATCACATACGAGCAGTACTTC. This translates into CASSQEGTSGSITYEQYF.

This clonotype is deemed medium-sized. The CDR3 DNA reads TGTGCCAGCAGCTTAGGGATGGGGGGCACACTCTACGAGCAGTACTTC. It is translated as CASSLGMGGTLYEQYF. This sequence joins TRBV7-8 and TRBJ2-7; D is possibly TRBD1 or TRBD2 (6 bases each). V lost 1 base and J lost 3, with 16 bases in between. Germline V gives CDR1 SGHVS, CDR2 FQNEAQ. The CDR3 is made up of 16 amino acids.

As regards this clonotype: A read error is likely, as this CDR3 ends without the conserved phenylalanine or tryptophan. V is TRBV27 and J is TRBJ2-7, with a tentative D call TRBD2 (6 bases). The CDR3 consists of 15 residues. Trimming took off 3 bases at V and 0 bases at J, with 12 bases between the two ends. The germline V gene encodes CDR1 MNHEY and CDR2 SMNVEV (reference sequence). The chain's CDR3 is CASSFAIGSSYEQYS. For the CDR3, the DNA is TGTGCCAGCAGTTTTGCAATCGGGAGCTCCTACGAGCAGTACTCC.

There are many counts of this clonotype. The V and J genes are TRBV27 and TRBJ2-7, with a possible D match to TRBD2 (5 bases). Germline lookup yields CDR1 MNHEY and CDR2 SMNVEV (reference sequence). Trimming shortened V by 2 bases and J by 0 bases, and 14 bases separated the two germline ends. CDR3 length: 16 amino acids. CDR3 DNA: TGTGCCAGCAGTTTAAAGGGTCTAGCCCTCTCCTACGAGCAGTACTTC. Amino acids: CASSLKGLALSYEQYF.

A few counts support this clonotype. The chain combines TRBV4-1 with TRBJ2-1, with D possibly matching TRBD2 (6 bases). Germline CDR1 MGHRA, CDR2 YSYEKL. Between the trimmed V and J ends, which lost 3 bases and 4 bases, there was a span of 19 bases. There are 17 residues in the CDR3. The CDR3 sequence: CASSHPGTPVGYNEQFF. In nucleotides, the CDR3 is TGCGCCAGCAGCCACCCCGGGACTCCTGTGGGTTACAATGAGCAGTTCTTC.

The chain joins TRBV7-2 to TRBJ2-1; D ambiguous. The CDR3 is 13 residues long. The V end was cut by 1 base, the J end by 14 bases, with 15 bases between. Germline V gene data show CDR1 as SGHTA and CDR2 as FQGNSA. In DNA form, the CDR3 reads TGTGCCAGCAGCTTAGGTTCAGTCGGCGAGGAGTTCTTC. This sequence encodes CASSLGSVGEEFF.

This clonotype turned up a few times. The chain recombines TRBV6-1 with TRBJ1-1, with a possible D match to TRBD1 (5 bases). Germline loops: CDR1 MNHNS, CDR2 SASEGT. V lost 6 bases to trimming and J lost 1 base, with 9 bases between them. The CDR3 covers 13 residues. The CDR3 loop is CASRKTANTEAFF. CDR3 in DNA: TGTGCCAGCAGAAAGACAGCGAACACTGAAGCTTTCTTT.